This T cell receptor (beta chain) derives from a study of T-cell memory formation after mild COVID-19. As for the study in general: Each donor largely had its own TCR clusters. Study results and caveats: Clones shrinking from day 15 to 85 showed even CD4/CD8 mixes; later expanders tilted CD4+. CD4+ contracting clones were mainly CM and EM; CD8+ ones, EMRA. Pre-infection memory showed some responding clones, and this suggested that cross-reactive memory joined.

TCRdb ran MiXCR on the 5' RACE reads and lists one entry per CDR3 protein. This table has roughly 100,000 distinct CDR3 sequences, roughly an eighth appearing once. The sample holds a few counts of this clonotype. What it recognizes is unknown. The receptor was isolated from an adult woman who had mild COVID-19 (a few samples of this study predate the infection). Cell type and time point are not known. Material for sequencing was PBMCs or a T cell subset sorted from them (not recorded which).

CDR3 sequence (DNA): TGTGCCAGTAGTATAAAAAGGACAGGGTACGACGAGCAGTACTTC. It yields the protein CASSIKRTGYDEQYF. The J gene is TRBJ2-7, the V gene TRBV19, with 8 bases lining up with TRBD1. The CDR3 runs to 15 residues. The J segment lost 5 bases and the V segment lost 2 bases, leaving 8 bases of the junction unmatched. Germline V CDR1 and CDR2: LNHDA, SQIVND (reference sequence).